Shown below are 10 T cell receptor beta chains from a single sample sequenced in a study of early T cells in non-severe SARS-CoV-2 infection (dated by TCRdb to 2020 to 2023). The library was made by 5' RACE. The listed sequencing device is NextSeq 500. TCRdb trimmed public reads at Q25 via fastp, called clones via MiXCR and kept in-frame beta chains. Each record represents a unique CDR3 protein, reported with the most common genes and DNA among its rows. For this sample there are some 76,000 distinct CDR3 sequences; roughly 13% appear just once. The leading ten clones occupy about 14% of the sample. Sequencing input: whole blood. The receptors here all came from an adult who was a healthcare worker with PCR-confirmed SARS-CoV-2 infection or an uninfected control (not recorded which).

This clonotype is medium-sized (0.01 to 0.1%) by share. The gene calls are TRBV28 and TRBJ1-5; D gene uncertain. The ends were cut back, 7 bases at V and 5 bases at J, with 21 bases in the middle. CDR3 length: 16 residues. Per germline, CDR1 MDHEN and CDR2 SYDVKM. The CDR3 reads CASISSLSPVDQPQHF. The CDR3 DNA sequence: TGTGCCAGCATCTCCTCTTTAAGTCCGGTTGATCAGCCCCAGCATTTT.

Ten or more counts support this clonotype. The genes are TRBV6-4 and TRBJ2-2, with 8 bases lining up with TRBD1. The length of the CDR3 is 18 residues. The ends lost 3 bases at V and 0 bases at J; junction bases unmatched: 9. CDR1 and CDR2 (germline): MRHNA, SNTAGT. CDR3 DNA: TGTGCCAGCAGTGATTCCACCCCAGGGGGCTCGAACACCGGGGAGCTGTTTTTT. Translated: CASSDSTPGGSNTGELFF.

There are a few counts of this clonotype. The J gene is TRBJ2-1, the V gene TRBV5-1, with 8 positions matching TRBD2. Per the germline V gene, CDR1 is SGHRS and CDR2 is YFSETQ. V shed 3 bases and J 8 bases; nucleotides not matched to a gene: 13. CDR3 length: 16 residues. The DNA for the CDR3 is TGCGCCAGCAGCTCCGAGGGCGGGGGGCGCTTGGATGAGCAGTTCTTC. Protein product: CASSSEGGGRLDEQFF.

In this sample, this clonotype turned up many times. V and J are TRBV4-2 and TRBJ2-7; 7 nucleotides agree with TRBD1. There are 15 residues in the CDR3. Trimming took 5 bases from V and 1 from J; bases not matched to a gene: 8. The germline V gene has CDR1 LGHNA and CDR2 YNFKEQ. CDR3 sequence: CASSADLTGSYEQYF. In DNA, the CDR3 is TGTGCCAGCAGCGCAGATCTGACAGGGTCCTACGAGCAGTACTTC.

This clonotype was seen a handful of times. V gene TRBV29-1 combines with J gene TRBJ2-7, with D tentatively TRBD2 (7 bases). CDR3 length: 13 amino acids. V was cut by 8 bases and J by 6 bases, with 20 bases left in between. Germline V gene sequence: CDR1 SQVTM, CDR2 ANQGSEA. CDR3 sequence (DNA): TGCAGCACTCAAGGGGGGGGTACGGGCGAGCAGTACTTC. Protein sequence: CSTQGGGTGEQYF.

The chain employs TRBV15 and TRBJ2-3; no clear D. Germline loops: CDR1 LNHNV, CDR2 YYDKDF (reference sequence). The CDR3 totals 14 residues. V gave up 1 base and J gave up 2 bases, with 7 bases separating them. In DNA form, the CDR3 reads TGTGCCACCAGCAGAGCCCGATTCACAGATACGCAGTATTTT. This codes for CATSRARFTDTQYF. Full variable domain (remainder filled in from reference TRBV15 and TRBJ2-3): DAMVIQNPRYQVTQFGKPVTLSCSQTLNHNVMYWYQQKSSQAPKLLFHYYDKDFNNEADTPDNFQSRRPNTSFCFLDIRSPGLGDTAMYLCATSRARFTDTQYFGPGTRLTVL.

The CDR3 reads CASRPGTGSQPQHF. CDR3 nucleotide sequence: TGTGCCAGCAGGCCTGGGACAGGGAGTCAGCCCCAGCATTTT. This chain links TRBV12-3 or TRBV12-4 with TRBJ1-5, with 9 positions matching TRBD1. The CDR3 loop spans 14 amino acids. After removal of 6 bases from V and 6 bases from J, the junction contained 6 bases not matched to a gene.

At least ten counts were recorded for this clonotype. The rearrangement uses TRBV7-2 and TRBJ1-1, with D maybe TRBD1 (5 bases). The V end was cut by 5 bases, the J end by 5 bases, with 15 bases between. Germline lookup yields CDR1 SGHTA and CDR2 FQGNSA. The CDR3 has 14 residues. The CDR3 DNA reads TGTGCCAGCAGCCGCGACAGCAGTTGGACTGAAGCTTTCTTT. It specifies CASSRDSSWTEAFF.

V is TRBV5-6 and J is TRBJ2-7; D gene unclear. With 0 bases removed from V and 6 bases from J, the gap between germline ends came to 10 bases. The length of the CDR3 is 13 residues. CDR1 and CDR2 (germline): SGHDT, YYEEEE. Written as DNA, the CDR3 is TGTGCCAGCAGCTTGGCCTGGGCAGCCGAGCAGTACTTC. Encoded protein: CASSLAWAAEQYF.

This clonotype was seen a few times. This chain connects TRBV7-9 to TRBJ2-3; D uncertain. Between the trimmed V and J ends, which lost 5 bases and 6 bases, there was a span of 15 bases. Germline values: CDR1 SEHNR, CDR2 FQNEAQ (reference sequence). This CDR3 comprises 14 residues. The CDR3 sequence: CASSRLLFGDTQYF. The DNA of the CDR3 is TGTGCCAGCAGCCGCCTCCTGTTCGGGGATACGCAGTATTTT.